The entry below gives a single TCR beta chain sequence along with its context. The antigen is not known. The data derive from a study of siplizumab effects on memory and regulatory T cells. Points from the study as a whole: In siplizumab cultures, the suppressive function of proliferating Tregs remained unconfirmed.

From germline, CDR1 is SGHTA and CDR2 FQGNSA. The CDR3 is 16 residues long. V shed 2 bases and J shed 4 bases, with 17 bases lying between them. Approximately 10^5 TCR templates per sample were assayed. Produced via immunoSEQ multiplex PCR; TCRdb's table is partial and in-frame only. The table has around 110,000 clones, about 94% seen once; the top ten hold around 1.5%. This clonotype originated in a human donor in good health. The sequencing input was non-Treg CD4+ T cells sorted from blood. This chain uses TRBV7-2 with TRBJ2-5, with TRBD1 as a possible D gene (5 bases). The DNA of the CDR3 is TGTGCCAGCAGCTTACAAAATGTTGGGGCAGGAGAGACCCAGTACTTC. This sequence encodes CASSLQNVGAGETQYF.